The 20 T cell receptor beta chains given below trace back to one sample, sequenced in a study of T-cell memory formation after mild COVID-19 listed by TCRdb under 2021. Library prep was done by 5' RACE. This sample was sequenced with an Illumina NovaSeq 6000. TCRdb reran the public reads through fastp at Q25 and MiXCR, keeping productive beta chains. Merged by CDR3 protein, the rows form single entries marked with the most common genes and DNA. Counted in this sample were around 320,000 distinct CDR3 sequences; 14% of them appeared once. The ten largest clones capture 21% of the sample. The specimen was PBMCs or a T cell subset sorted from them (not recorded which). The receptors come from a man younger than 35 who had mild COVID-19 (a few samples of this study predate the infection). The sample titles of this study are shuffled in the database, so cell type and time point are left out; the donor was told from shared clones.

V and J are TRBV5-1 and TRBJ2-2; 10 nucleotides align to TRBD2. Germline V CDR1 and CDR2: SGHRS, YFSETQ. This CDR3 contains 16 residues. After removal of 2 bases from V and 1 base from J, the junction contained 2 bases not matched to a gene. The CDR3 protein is CASSFSGGKNTGELFF. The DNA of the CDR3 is TGCGCCAGCAGCTTTAGCGGGGGGAAGAACACCGGGGAGCTGTTTTTT.

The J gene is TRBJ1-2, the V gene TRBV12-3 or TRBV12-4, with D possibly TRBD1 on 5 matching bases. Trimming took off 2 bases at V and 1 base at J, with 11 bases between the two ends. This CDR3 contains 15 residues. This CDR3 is CASSLWGRRNYGYTF. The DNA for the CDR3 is TGTGCCAGCAGTTTATGGGGCAGACGTAACTATGGCTACACCTTC.

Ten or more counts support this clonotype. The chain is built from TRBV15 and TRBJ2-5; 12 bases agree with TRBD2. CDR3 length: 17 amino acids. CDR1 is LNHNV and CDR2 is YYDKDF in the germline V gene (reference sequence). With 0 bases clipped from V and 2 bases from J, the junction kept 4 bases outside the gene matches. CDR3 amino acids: CATSRDWLAGGQETQYF. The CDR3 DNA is TGTGCCACCAGCAGAGATTGGCTAGCGGGGGGGCAAGAGACCCAGTACTTC.

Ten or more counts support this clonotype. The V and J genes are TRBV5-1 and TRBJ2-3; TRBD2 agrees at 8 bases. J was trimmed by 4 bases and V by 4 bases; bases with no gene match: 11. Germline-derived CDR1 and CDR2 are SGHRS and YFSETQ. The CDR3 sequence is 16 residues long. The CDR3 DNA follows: TGCGCCAGCAGCCCCAGTATAGCGGGGTTCCCAGATACGCAGTATTTT. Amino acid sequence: CASSPSIAGFPDTQYF. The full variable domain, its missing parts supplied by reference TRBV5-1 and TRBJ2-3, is KAGVTQTPRYLIKTRGQQVTLSCSPISGHRSVSWYQQTPGQGLQFLFEYFSETQRNKGNFPGRFSGRQFSNSRSEMNVSTLELGDSALYLCASSPSIAGFPDTQYFGPGTRLTVL.

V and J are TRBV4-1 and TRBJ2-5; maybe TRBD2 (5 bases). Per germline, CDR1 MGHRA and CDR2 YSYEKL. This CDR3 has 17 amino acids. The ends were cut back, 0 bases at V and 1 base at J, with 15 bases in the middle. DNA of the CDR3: TGCGCCAGCAGCCAAGATAACGGGTGGGAGAGCCAAGAGACCCAGTACTTC. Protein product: CASSQDNGWESQETQYF.

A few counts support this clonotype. CDR3: CASSYLDYGYTF. As DNA, the CDR3 is TGTGCCAGCAGCTACCTGGACTATGGCTACACCTTC. The rearrangement links TRBV5-6 to TRBJ1-2; D remains ambiguous. Germline lookup yields CDR1 SGHDT and CDR2 YYEEEE. This CDR3 has 12 amino acids. V was cut by 3 bases and J by 3 bases, with 6 bases left in between.

The DNA of the CDR3 is TGTGCCAGCAGCTTCACCCCCGCTTGGGGCATCACAGATACGCAGTATTTT. Its translation: CASSFTPAWGITDTQYF. This sequence joins TRBV7-9 and TRBJ2-3; a possible D gene is TRBD1 (5 bases). V gave up 3 bases and J gave up 2 bases, with 18 bases separating them. This CDR3 has 17 residues. Germline V CDR1 and CDR2: SEHNR, FQNEAQ (reference sequence).

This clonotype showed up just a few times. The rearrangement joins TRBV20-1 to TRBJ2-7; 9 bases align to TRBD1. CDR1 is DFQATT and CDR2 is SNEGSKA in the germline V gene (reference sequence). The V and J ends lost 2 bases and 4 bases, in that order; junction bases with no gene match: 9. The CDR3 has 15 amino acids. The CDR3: CSARNPATGGYEQYF. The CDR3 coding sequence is TGCAGTGCTAGAAATCCTGCGACAGGGGGATACGAGCAGTACTTC.

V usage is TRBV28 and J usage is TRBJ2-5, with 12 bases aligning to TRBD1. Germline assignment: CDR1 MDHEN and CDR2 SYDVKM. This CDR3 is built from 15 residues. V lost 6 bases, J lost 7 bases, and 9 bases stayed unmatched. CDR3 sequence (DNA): TGTGCCAGCAGACCGGGACAGGGGGCAATGGGGACCCAGTACTTC. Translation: CASRPGQGAMGTQYF.

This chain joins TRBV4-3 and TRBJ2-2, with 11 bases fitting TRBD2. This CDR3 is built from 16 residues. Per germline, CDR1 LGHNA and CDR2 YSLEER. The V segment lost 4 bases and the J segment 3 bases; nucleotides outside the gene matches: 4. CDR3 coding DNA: TGCGCCAGCAGCCCACTACTAGCGGGGGACACCGGGGAGCTGTTTTTT. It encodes CASSPLLAGDTGELFF.

In DNA, the CDR3 is TGTGCCAGCAGCGCCCGGGACAGGGCCACCGGGGAGCTGTTTTTT. Residues: CASSARDRATGELFF. The rearrangement joins TRBV7-9 to TRBJ2-2; TRBD1 matches at 9 bases. V gave up 5 bases and J gave up 4 bases; unmatched junction bases: 5. Germline V gene data show CDR1 as SEHNR and CDR2 as FQNEAQ (reference sequence). The CDR3 totals 15 residues.

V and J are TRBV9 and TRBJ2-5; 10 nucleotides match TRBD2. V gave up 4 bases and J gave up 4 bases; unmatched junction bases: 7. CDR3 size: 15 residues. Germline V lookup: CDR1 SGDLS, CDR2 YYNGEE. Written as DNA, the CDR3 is TGTGCCAGCAGCCAGTCGATAGCGGGGGGAGAGACCCAGTACTTC. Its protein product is CASSQSIAGGETQYF.

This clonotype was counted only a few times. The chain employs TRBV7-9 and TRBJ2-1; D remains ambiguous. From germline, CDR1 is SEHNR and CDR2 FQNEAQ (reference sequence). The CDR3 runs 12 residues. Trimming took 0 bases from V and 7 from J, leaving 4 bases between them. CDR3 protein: CASSLAVNEQFF. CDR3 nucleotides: TGTGCCAGCAGCTTAGCAGTGAATGAGCAGTTCTTC.

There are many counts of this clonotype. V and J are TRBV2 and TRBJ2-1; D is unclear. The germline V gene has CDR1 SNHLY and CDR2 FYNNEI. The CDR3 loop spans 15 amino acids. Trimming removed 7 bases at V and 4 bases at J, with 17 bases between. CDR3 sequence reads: CASTPFKGTYNEQFF. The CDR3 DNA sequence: TGTGCCAGCACCCCGTTTAAAGGAACGTACAATGAGCAGTTCTTC.

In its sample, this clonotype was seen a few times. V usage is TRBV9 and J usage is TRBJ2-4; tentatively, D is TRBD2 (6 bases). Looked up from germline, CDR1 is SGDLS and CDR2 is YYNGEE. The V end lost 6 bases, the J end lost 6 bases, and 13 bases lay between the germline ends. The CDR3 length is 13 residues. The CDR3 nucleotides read TGTGCCAGCAAGCCGGGGGACGGAAACATTCAGTACTTC. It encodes CASKPGDGNIQYF.

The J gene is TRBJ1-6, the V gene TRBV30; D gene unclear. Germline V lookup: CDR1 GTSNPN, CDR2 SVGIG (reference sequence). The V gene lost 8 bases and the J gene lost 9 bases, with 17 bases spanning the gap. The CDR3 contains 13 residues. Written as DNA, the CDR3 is TGTGCCCTTATGACAAGTACGATTTCACCCCTCCACTTT. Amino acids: CALMTSTISPLHF. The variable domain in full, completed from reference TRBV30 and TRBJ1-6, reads SQTIHQWPATLVQPVGSPLSLECTVEGTSNPNLYWYRQAAGRGLQLLFYSVGIGQISSEVPQNLSASRPQDRQFILSSKKLLLSDSGFYLCALMTSTISPLHFGNGTRLTVT.

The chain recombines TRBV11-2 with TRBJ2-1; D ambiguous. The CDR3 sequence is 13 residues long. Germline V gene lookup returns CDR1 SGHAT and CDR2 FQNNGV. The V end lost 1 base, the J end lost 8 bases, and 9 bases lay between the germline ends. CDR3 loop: CASSLALPYEQFF. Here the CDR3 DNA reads TGTGCCAGCAGCTTAGCCCTTCCTTATGAGCAGTTCTTC.

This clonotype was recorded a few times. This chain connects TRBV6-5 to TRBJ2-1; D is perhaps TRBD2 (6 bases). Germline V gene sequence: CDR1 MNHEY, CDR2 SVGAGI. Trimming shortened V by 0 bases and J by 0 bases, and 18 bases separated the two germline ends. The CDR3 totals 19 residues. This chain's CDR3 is CASSYSNWGDHYSYNEQFF. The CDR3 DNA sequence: TGTGCCAGCAGTTACTCGAATTGGGGGGACCACTACTCCTACAATGAGCAGTTCTTC.

The CDR3 reads CASSFRDGHNYGYTF. The CDR3 coding sequence is TGTGCCAGCAGCTTCCGGGACGGACATAACTATGGCTACACCTTC. The chain links TRBV9 to TRBJ1-2; tentative D call: TRBD1 (5 bases). Germline values: CDR1 SGDLS, CDR2 YYNGEE. Between the trimmed V and J ends, which lost 4 bases and 1 base, there was a span of 14 bases. This CDR3 contains 15 residues.

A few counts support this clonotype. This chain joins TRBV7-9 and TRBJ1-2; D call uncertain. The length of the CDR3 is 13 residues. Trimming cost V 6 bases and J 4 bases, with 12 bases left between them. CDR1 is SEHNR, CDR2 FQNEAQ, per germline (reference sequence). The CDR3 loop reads CASRFLSGYGYTF. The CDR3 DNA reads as TGTGCCAGCAGATTCCTTTCAGGCTATGGCTACACCTTC.